One and the same sample provided the 12 T cell receptor beta chains below, sequenced in a study of cytomegalovirus exposure and HLA in healthy donors. Vbeta (60) and Jbeta (13) primers were used in the PCR. Method: immunoSEQ multiplex PCR; TCRdb's copy keeps in-frame clones and lacks some. This repertoire includes more than 95,000 clones. Sequencing used PBMCs. These receptors were taken from a young man in good health and CMV-seronegative.

V gene TRBV4-2 combines with J gene TRBJ2-7, with 13 positions matching TRBD2. The CDR3 length is 16 residues. Germline CDR1 is LGHNA and CDR2 is YNFKEQ. V dropped 0 bases and J dropped 1; count of bases not matched to a gene: 0. CDR3 protein: CASSQEGLAGSYEQYF. The CDR3, as DNA: TGTGCCAGCAGCCAAGAGGGACTAGCGGGGTCCTACGAGCAGTACTTC.

This sequence joins TRBV5-1 and TRBJ2-5; D uncertain. The CDR3 extends over 16 amino acids. V lost 3 bases, J lost 5 bases, and 20 bases lay in between. Germline assignment: CDR1 SGHRS and CDR2 YFSETQ. In DNA form, the CDR3 reads TGCGCCAGCAGCTCCTTAGTAATCGGTTTATCGGAGACCCAGTACTTC. It specifies CASSSLVIGLSETQYF.

The V gene is TRBV28, the J gene TRBJ1-5; D is unclear. V gave up 6 bases and J gave up 3 bases, with 18 bases separating them. This CDR3 is built from 16 residues. Germline-derived CDR1 and CDR2 are MDHEN and SYDVKM. In DNA, the CDR3 is TGTGCCAGCAGCCGCCGGCTAAGAGGGCCCAATCAGCCCCAGCATTTT. This gives the protein CASSRRLRGPNQPQHF. Drawing the rest from reference TRBV28 and TRBJ1-5, the complete variable domain is DVKVTQSSRYLVKRTGEKVFLECVQDMDHENMFWYRQDPGLGLRLIYFSYDVKMKEKGDIPEGYSVSREKKERFSLILESASTNQTSMYLCASSRRLRGPNQPQHFGDGTRLSIL.

The chain employs TRBV6-1 and TRBJ2-2; 8 positions agree with TRBD2. CDR3 length: 15 residues. The trim removed 7 bases at V and 6 bases at J, leaving 10 bases unmatched. CDR1 is MNHNS and CDR2 is SASEGT in the germline V gene. This chain's CDR3 is CASTEWSSGPGELFF. DNA for the CDR3: TGTGCCAGCACCGAGTGGTCTAGCGGGCCCGGGGAGCTGTTTTTT.

The rearrangement links TRBV28 to TRBJ2-4; D remains unclear. The CDR3 covers 12 residues. Trimming cost V 6 bases and J 8 bases, with 11 bases left between them. Germline V CDR1 and CDR2: MDHEN, SYDVKM. CDR3: CASRLGEDIQYF. The CDR3 region has the DNA TGTGCCAGCAGGCTCGGAGAGGACATTCAGTACTTC.

The rearrangement uses TRBV28 and TRBJ2-4; TRBD2 is a possible D gene (5 bases). This CDR3 is 12 amino acids long. Trimming left V 4 bases short and J 7 bases short, with 8 bases between. The germline V gene encodes CDR1 MDHEN and CDR2 SYDVKM. The CDR3, as DNA: TGTGCCAGCAGTTCACGGGGTAACATTCAGTACTTC. It is translated as CASSSRGNIQYF.

The V gene is TRBV18, the J gene TRBJ1-2, with D possibly being TRBD1 (5 bases). V was cut by 2 bases and J by 4 bases, with 8 bases left in between. Germline CDR1 reads KGHSH; CDR2 reads LQKENI. The CDR3 is 13 amino acids. The CDR3 nucleotides read TGTGCCAGCTCACCAACAGGTTCCTATGGCTACACCTTC. This gives the protein CASSPTGSYGYTF.

This sequence joins TRBV6-1 and TRBJ1-5, with 9 bases aligning to TRBD1. V shed 2 bases and J 7 bases; nucleotides not matched to a gene: 6. Germline CDR1 is MNHNS and CDR2 is SASEGT. The CDR3 runs 15 residues. CDR3 bases: TGTGCCAGCAGTGAAACAGGGGGCGCGGCCCAGCCCCAGCATTTT. It is translated as CASSETGGAAQPQHF.

This chain joins TRBV9 and TRBJ2-2, with TRBD2 identical over 8 bases. CDR3 length equals 17 residues. Germline V gene data show CDR1 as SGDLS and CDR2 as YYNGEE. Trimming took 4 bases from V and 6 from J; bases not matched to a gene: 14. The CDR3 spells CASSPSVGAGEAGELFF. Written as DNA, the CDR3 is TGTGCCAGCAGCCCCTCGGTAGGAGCGGGAGAGGCCGGGGAGCTGTTTTTT.

The V gene is TRBV14, the J gene TRBJ2-1, with D perhaps TRBD2 (6 bases). The CDR3 consists of 16 residues. Trimming cost V 0 bases and J 4 bases, with 13 bases left between them. Germline V CDR1 and CDR2: SGHDN, FVKESK. The CDR3 spells CASSQDIGGIYNEQFF. CDR3 nucleotide sequence: TGTGCCAGCAGCCAAGATATCGGCGGGATATACAATGAGCAGTTCTTC. Complete variable domain (other parts from reference TRBV14 and TRBJ2-1): EAGVTQFPSHSVIEKGQTVTLRCDPISGHDNLYWYRRVMGKEIKFLLHFVKESKQDESGMPNNRFLAERTGGTYSTLKVQPAELEDSGVYFCASSQDIGGIYNEQFFGPGTRLTVL.

The chain is built from TRBV6-1 and TRBJ2-5; 11 bases align to TRBD2. The J call may be mistaken, given a closer DNA end match to TRBJ2-7. CDR1 MNHNS and CDR2 SASEGT come from the germline V gene. The CDR3 length is 16 residues. CDR3 in amino acids: CASSGVAGGLTYEQYF. The CDR3 DNA follows: TGTGCCAGCAGTGGGGTAGCGGGAGGGCTCACCTACGAGCAGTACTTC.

In regard to this clone: Sequence at one end of the junction differs from germline and may be a read error. The chain is built from TRBV7-7 and TRBJ2-5; 7 nucleotides agree with TRBD2. Germline V gene data show CDR1 as SSHAT and CDR2 as FNYEAQ (reference sequence). The CDR3 extends over 15 amino acids. In DNA form, the CDR3 reads TGTGCTAGCAGCTCGTCAGCGGGACCGGGAGAGACCCAGTACTTC. Translating gives CASSSSAGPGETQYF.